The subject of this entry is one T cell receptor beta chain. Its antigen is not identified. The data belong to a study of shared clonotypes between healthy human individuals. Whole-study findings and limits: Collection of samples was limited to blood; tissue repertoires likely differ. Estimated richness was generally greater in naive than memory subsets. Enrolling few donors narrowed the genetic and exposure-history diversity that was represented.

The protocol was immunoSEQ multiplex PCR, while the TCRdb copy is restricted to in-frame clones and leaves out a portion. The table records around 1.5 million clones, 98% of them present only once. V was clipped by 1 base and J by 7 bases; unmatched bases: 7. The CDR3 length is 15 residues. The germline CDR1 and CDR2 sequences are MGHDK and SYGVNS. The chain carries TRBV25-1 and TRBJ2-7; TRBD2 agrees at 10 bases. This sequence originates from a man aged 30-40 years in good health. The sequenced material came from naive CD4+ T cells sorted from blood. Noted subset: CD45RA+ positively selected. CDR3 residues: CASSELAGGPGEQYF. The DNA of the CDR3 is TGTGCCAGCAGTGAATTAGCGGGAGGACCGGGGGAGCAGTACTTC.